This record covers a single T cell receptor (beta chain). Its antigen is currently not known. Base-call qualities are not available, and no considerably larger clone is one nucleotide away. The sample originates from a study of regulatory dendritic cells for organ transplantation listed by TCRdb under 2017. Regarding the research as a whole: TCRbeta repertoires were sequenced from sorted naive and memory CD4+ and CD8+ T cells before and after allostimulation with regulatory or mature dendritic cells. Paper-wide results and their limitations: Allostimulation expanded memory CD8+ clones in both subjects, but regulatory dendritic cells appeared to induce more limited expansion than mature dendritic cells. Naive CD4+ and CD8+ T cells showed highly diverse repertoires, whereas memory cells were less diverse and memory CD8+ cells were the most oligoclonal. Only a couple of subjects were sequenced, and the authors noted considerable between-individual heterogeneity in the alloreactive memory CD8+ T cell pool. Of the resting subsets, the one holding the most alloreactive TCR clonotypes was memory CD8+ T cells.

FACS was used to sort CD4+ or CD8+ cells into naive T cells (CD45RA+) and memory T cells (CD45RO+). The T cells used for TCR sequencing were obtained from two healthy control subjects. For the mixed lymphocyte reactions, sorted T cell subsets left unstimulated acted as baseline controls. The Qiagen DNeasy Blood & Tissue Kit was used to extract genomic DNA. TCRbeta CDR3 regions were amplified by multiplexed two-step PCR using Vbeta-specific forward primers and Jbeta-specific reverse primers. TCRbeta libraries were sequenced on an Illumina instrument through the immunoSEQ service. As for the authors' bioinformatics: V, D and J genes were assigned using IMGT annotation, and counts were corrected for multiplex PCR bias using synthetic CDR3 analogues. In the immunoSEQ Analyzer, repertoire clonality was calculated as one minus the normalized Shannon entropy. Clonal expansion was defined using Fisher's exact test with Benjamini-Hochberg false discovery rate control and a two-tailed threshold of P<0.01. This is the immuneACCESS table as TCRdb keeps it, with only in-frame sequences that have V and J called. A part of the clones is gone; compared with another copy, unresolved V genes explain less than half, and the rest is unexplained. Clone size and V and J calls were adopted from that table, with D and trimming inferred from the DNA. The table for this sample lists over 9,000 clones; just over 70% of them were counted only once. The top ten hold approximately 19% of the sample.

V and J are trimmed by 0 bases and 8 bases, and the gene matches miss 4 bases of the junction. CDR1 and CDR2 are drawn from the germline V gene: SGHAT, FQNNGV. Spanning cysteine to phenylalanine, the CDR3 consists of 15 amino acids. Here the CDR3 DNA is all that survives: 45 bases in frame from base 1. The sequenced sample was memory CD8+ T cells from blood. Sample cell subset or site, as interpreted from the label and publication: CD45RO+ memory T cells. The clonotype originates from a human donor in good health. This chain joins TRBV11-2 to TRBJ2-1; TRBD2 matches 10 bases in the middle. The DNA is TGTGCCAGCAGCTTAGAGAGCGGGGGGGCCTATGAGCAGTTCTTC. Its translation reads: CASSLESGGAYEQFF.